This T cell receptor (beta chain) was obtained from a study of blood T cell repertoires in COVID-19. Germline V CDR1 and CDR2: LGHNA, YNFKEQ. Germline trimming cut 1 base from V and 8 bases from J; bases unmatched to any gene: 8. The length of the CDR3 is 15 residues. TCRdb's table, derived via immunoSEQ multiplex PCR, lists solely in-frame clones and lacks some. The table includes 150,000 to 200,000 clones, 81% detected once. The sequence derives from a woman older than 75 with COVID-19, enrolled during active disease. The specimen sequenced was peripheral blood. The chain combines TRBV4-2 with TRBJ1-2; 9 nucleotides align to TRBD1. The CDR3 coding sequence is TGTGCCAGCAGCCAAGCTCCCCGGACAGGGGTAGGCTACACCTTC. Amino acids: CASSQAPRTGVGYTF.